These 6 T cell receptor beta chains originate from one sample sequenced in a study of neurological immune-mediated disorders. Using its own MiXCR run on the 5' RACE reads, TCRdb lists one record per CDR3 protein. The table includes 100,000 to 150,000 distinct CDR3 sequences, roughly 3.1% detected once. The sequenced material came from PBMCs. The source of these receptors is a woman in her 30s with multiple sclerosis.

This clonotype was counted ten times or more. The CDR3 coding sequence is TGTGCCAGCAGCTTACCTAGGACTAGTAAGAGCTCCTACAATGAGCAGTTCTTC. Amino acids: CASSLPRTSKSSYNEQFF. V usage is TRBV7-9 and J usage is TRBJ2-1, with 7 positions matching TRBD2. Germline-derived CDR1 and CDR2 are SEHNR and FQNEAQ (reference sequence). With 2 bases clipped from V and 0 bases from J, the junction kept 10 bases outside the gene matches. This CDR3 region has 18 residues.

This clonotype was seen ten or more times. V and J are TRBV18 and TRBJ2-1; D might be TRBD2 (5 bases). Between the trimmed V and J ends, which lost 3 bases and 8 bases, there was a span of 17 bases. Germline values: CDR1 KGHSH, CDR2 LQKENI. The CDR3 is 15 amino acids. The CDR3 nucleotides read TGTGCCAGCTCACCTCCCGGGGAAGGTGTCGATGAGCAGTTCTTC. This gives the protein CASSPPGEGVDEQFF.

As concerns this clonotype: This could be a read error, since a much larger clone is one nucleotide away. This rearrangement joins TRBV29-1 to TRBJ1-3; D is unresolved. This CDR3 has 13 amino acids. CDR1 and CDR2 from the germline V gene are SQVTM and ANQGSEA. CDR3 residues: CSVVVQSGKTIYF. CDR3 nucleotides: TGCAGCGTTGTGGTCCAGAGCGGAAAAACCATATATTTT.

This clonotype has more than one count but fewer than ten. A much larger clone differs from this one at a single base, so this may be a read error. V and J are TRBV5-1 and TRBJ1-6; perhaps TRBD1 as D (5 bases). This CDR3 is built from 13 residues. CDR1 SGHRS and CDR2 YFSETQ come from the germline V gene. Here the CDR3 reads CASSLAGRSHLHF. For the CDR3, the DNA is TGCGCCAGCAGCTTGGCGGGGCGTTCACACCTCCACTTT.

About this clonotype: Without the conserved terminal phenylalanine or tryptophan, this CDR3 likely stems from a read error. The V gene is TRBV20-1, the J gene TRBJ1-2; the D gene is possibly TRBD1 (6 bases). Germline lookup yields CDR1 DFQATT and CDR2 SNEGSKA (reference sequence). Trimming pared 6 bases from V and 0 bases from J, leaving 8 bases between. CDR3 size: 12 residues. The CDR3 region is CSARTANYGYTV. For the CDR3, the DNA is TGCAGTGCCAGGACAGCTAACTATGGCTACACCGTC.

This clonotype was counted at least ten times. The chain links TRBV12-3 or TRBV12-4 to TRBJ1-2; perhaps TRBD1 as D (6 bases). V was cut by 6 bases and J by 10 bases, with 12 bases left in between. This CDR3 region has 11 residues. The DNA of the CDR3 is TGTGCCAGCAGCCTGAGACAGGTCTACACCTTC. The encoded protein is CASSLRQVYTF.